The 15 T cell receptor beta chains listed next were all sequenced from one sample in a study of T cell repertoires in cytomegalovirus infection. One entry per CDR3 protein results from TCRdb running MiXCR on the reads. The sample has 800,000 to 950,000 distinct CDR3 sequences; around a third are singletons. No antigen is known for these receptors. The sample consisted of cultured CD8+ T cells from PBMCs, taken from culture after CMV antigen stimulation. Source of these receptors: a human donor in good health (CMV status not recorded). Some clones in this sample may be carry-over from other donors' samples.

This chain joins TRBV23-1 and TRBJ2-1; D might be TRBD1 or TRBD2, each matching 5 bases. TRBV23-1 carries the ORF label, with uncertain function. The CDR3 is 18 residues long. V lost 2 bases, J lost 7 bases, and 24 bases lay in between. In DNA, the CDR3 is TGCGCCAGCAGTCAAAGGATGGTTTGGGGGAAAGGTGCGAATGAGCAGTTCTTC. As protein: CASSQRMVWGKGANEQFF.

The chain carries TRBV3-1 and TRBJ2-2; TRBD1 agrees at 7 bases. V lost 2 bases to trimming and J lost 2 bases; unmatched junction nucleotides: 8. The CDR3 is 17 residues long. CDR1 is LGHDT, CDR2 YNNKEL, per germline (reference sequence). The CDR3 bases are TGTGCCAGCAGCCAAACCCGACAGGGTTTAAACACCGGGGAGCTGTTTTTT. As protein: CASSQTRQGLNTGELFF.

V gene TRBV6-5 combines with J gene TRBJ1-6; D unresolved. Trimming took 2 bases from V and 3 from J, leaving 8 bases between them. The CDR3 loop spans 15 amino acids. Germline CDR1 reads MNHEY; CDR2 reads SVGAGI. The CDR3: CASSYRAIYNSPLHF. Written as DNA, the CDR3 is TGTGCCAGCAGTTACAGGGCCATCTATAATTCACCCCTCCACTTT.

The chain joins TRBV11-3 to TRBJ2-2; D ambiguous. This CDR3 contains 15 residues. CDR1 is SGHNT, CDR2 YENEEA, per germline. V lost 4 bases to trimming and J lost 10 bases, with 19 bases between them. CDR3 loop: CASSSFKMGAEELFF. CDR3 DNA sequence: TGTGCCAGCAGCTCGTTTAAAATGGGCGCCGAGGAGCTGTTTTTT.

About this clonotype itself: A read error is possible here, since a much larger clone lies one base away. The chain has TRBV7-6 and TRBJ1-2, with a weak D call TRBD1 (5 bases). CDR1 and CDR2 (germline): SGHVS, FNYEAQ. The CDR3 loop spans 15 amino acids. CDR3 loop: CASNLNPQDTYGYTF. Written as DNA, the CDR3 is TGTGCCAGCAACTTAAATCCCCAGGACACTTATGGCTACACCTTC.

This clonotype was seen more than once but under ten times. The gene calls are TRBV7-6 and TRBJ2-1; 8 bases are shared with TRBD2. Trimming at V came to 4 bases and at J to 6 bases, leaving 2 bases not matched to a gene. Germline V CDR1 and CDR2: SGHVS, FNYEAQ. The CDR3 totals 13 residues. This CDR3 reads CASSSGLANEQFF. As DNA, the CDR3 is TGTGCCAGCAGCTCCGGACTAGCCAATGAGCAGTTCTTC.

The chain joins TRBV6-1 to TRBJ1-4, with D unresolved. Trimming took 2 bases from V and 0 from J, leaving 7 bases between them. This CDR3 comprises 15 residues. Per the germline V gene, CDR1 is MNHNS and CDR2 is SASEGT. CDR3 DNA: TGTGCCAGCAGTGAATGGTTCACAACTAATGAAAAACTGTTTTTT. Translated: CASSEWFTTNEKLFF.

This clonotype was found many times. The chain is built from TRBV7-3 and TRBJ2-5; 11 positions agree with TRBD2. The CDR3 covers 15 residues. The germline gives CDR1 SGHTA, CDR2 FQGTGA. V shed 2 bases and J 8 bases; nucleotides not matched to a gene: 7. The CDR3 is CASSLRGLAGDTQYF. As DNA, the CDR3 is TGTGCCAGCAGCTTACGCGGACTAGCGGGTGACACCCAGTACTTC.

This clonotype appeared a few times. The chain carries TRBV4-1 and TRBJ2-1; maybe TRBD2 (6 bases). V lost 1 base, J lost 7 bases, and 14 bases lay in between. Germline assignment: CDR1 MGHRA and CDR2 YSYEKL. The CDR3 is 15 amino acids. The CDR3 reads CASSQVGTPLNEQFF. The DNA for the CDR3 is TGCGCCAGCAGCCAAGTCGGGACTCCGCTGAATGAGCAGTTCTTC.

This clonotype showed up just a few times. This rearrangement joins TRBV25-1 to TRBJ1-2, with D possibly matching TRBD1 (6 bases). The CDR3 totals 14 residues. V was pared by 4 bases and J by 6 bases, with 15 bases between. CDR1 MGHDK and CDR2 SYGVNS come from the germline V gene. CDR3: CASSGTSYRDGYTF. CDR3 nucleotides: TGTGCCAGCAGTGGGACGTCATACAGGGATGGCTACACCTTC.

V is TRBV7-6 and J is TRBJ2-7; TRBD2 might be the D (5 bases). The CDR3 has 16 amino acids. V shed 2 bases and J shed 1 base, with 15 bases lying between them. Germline-derived CDR1 and CDR2 are SGHVS and FNYEAQ. CDR3 sequence (DNA): TGTGCCAGCAGCTTATATACTAAAGGAGGATCCTACGAGCAGTACGTC. This sequence encodes CASSLYTKGGSYEQYV.

This clonotype was seen a few times. The genes are TRBV7-9 and TRBJ2-5; unclear D gene. Germline V gene data show CDR1 as SEHNR and CDR2 as FQNEAQ (reference sequence). The CDR3 is 13 residues long. V lost 5 bases to trimming and J lost 0 bases, with 7 bases between them. The CDR3, as DNA: TGTGCCAGCAGCCCTCAGTACCAAGAGACCCAGTACTTC. Translating it yields CASSPQYQETQYF.

The chain is built from TRBV11-3 and TRBJ1-1, with TRBD1 matching over 10 bases. CDR1 and CDR2 from the germline V gene are SGHNT and YENEEA. V trimming: 5 bases; J trimming: 2 bases; junction bases outside the gene matches: 14. The CDR3 totals 18 residues. In nucleotides, the CDR3 is TGTGCCAGCAGCCCCGGGACAGGGGTCGGTGTTCCAAACACTGAAGCTTTCTTT. It is translated as CASSPGTGVGVPNTEAFF.

J is TRBJ2-1 and V is TRBV2; D remains unclear. The CDR3 loop spans 15 amino acids. Germline V CDR1 and CDR2: SNHLY, FYNNEI. Trimming cost V 3 bases and J 0 bases, with 9 bases left between them. CDR3 sequence: CASSEPANSYNEQFF. CDR3 in DNA: TGTGCCAGCAGTGAGCCGGCAAACTCCTACAATGAGCAGTTCTTC.

This clonotype has just a few counts. The CDR3 DNA follows: TGTGCCAGCAGCGGACCGGGACAGGGCCTCCGGAATTCACCCCTCCACTTT. Its translation is CASSGPGQGLRNSPLHF. This chain uses TRBV13 with TRBJ1-6; 9 bases align to TRBD1. Germline CDR1 and CDR2: PRHDT and FYEKMQ (reference sequence). The CDR3 is 17 amino acids. With 5 bases clipped from V and 7 bases from J, the junction kept 12 bases outside the gene matches.